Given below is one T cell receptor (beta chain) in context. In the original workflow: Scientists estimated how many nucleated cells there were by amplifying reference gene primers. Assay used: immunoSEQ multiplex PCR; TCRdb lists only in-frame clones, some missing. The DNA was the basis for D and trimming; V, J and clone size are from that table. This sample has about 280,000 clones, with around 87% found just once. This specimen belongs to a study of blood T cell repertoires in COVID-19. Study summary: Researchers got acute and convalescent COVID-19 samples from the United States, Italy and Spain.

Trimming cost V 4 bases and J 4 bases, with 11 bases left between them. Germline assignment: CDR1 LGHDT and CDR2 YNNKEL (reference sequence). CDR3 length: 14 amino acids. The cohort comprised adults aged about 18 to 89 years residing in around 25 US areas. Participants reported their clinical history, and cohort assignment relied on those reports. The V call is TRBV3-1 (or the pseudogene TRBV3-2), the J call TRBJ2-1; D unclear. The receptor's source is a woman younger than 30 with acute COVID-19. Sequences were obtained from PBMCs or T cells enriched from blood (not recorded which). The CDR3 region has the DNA TGTGCCAGCAGCCGGCTAAGCGATTACAATGAGCAGTTCTTC. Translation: CASSRLSDYNEQFF.